Sequencing of this T cell receptor beta chain was carried out in a study of blood T cell repertoires in COVID-19. As for the study in general: Sites across the United States, Italy and Spain contributed samples from acute and convalescent COVID-19. The analysed material was cDNA or gDNA that came from T cells, B-cell-depleted T cells, or PBMCs.

Under the authors' procedure: How many nucleated cells were present was estimated from reference gene primer amplification. Using immunoSEQ multiplex PCR, the repertoire was profiled, and TCRdb retains in-frame clones only, with some absent. V, J and clone size are taken as reported in that table, and D and trimming were inferred from the DNA itself. This sample has some 110,000 clones; 75% to 90% occur once, and the top ten carry 6.5% to 8.5%. Germline-derived CDR1 and CDR2 are MNHNS and SASEGT. V lost 4 bases, J lost 0 bases, and 13 bases lay in between. This CDR3 is built from 16 residues. Material: peripheral blood. The clonotype originates from a human donor in a cohort sampled during active COVID-19. V usage is TRBV6-1 and J usage is TRBJ1-5; perhaps TRBD1 as D (6 bases). CDR3 sequence (DNA): TGTGCCAGCAGTGCCGGACAGAAGTATAGCAATCAGCCCCAGCATTTT. This translates into CASSAGQKYSNQPQHF.